This TCR beta chain was sequenced in a study of control samples from healthy donors and cancer patients. Only a few counts were recorded for this clone. Assay used: immunoSEQ multiplex PCR; TCRdb lists only in-frame clones, some missing. The table lists more than 95,000 clones, 87% of them singletons. Deletions cut 1 base from V and 0 bases from J, with 12 bases between. CDR1 and CDR2 from the germline V gene are LGHDT and YNNKEL (reference sequence). This CDR3 has 17 amino acids. The TCR sequence derives from a man younger than 35 in good health. The chain recombines TRBV3-1 (or the pseudogene TRBV3-2) with TRBJ2-2; no firm D call. Sequencing was performed on blood. This chain's CDR3 is CASSQVSRAANTGELFF. CDR3 DNA: TGTGCCAGCAGCCAAGTGTCAAGGGCCGCGAACACCGGGGAGCTGTTTTTT.